This T cell receptor beta chain was retrieved from a study of T cell clones after liver transplantation. On the study more broadly: Samples came from ITN030ST, which attempted immunosuppression withdrawal within 2 years of liver transplantation. Samples came pre-transplant, pre-randomization before withdrawal, and post-randomization after withdrawal ended.

Sequencing used immunoSEQ multiplex PCR; TCRdb keeps in-frame clones, though not all of them. The sample holds about 74,000 clones, 80% seen once. The ends lost 2 bases at V and 2 bases at J; junction bases unmatched: 7. The CDR3 totals 15 residues. Germline V gives CDR1 SGHRS, CDR2 YFSETQ. The material was CD4+ T cells from blood, obtained before liver transplant. This chain joins TRBV5-1 and TRBJ2-7; 7 positions agree with TRBD2. This receptor was obtained from a human donor who received a liver transplant. The CDR3 is CASSFTGTTTYEQYF. The CDR3 region has the DNA TGCGCCAGCAGCTTCACCGGGACTACCACCTACGAGCAGTACTTC.